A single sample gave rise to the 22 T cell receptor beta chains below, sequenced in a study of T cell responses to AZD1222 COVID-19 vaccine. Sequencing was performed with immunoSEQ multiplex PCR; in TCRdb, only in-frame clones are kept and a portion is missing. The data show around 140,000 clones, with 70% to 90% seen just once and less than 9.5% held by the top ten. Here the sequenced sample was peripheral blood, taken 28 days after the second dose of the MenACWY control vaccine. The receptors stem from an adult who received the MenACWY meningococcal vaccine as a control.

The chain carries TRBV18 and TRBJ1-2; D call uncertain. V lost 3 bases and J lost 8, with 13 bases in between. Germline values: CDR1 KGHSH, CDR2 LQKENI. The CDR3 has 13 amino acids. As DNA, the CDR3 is TGTGCCAGCTCACCGAAGGTAGGAGAAGGCTACACCTTC. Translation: CASSPKVGEGYTF.

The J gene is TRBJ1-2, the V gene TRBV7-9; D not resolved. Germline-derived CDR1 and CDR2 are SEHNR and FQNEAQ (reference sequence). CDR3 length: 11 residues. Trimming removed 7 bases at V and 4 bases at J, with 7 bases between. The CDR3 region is CASTWGYGYTF. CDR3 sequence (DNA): TGTGCCAGCACCTGGGGCTATGGCTACACCTTC.

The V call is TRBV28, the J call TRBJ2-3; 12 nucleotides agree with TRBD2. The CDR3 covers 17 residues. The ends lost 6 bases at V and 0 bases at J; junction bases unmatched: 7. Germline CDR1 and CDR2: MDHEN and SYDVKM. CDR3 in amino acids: CASRPTSGRPSTDTQYF. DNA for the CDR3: TGTGCCAGCAGACCGACTAGCGGGAGACCTAGCACAGATACGCAGTATTTT.

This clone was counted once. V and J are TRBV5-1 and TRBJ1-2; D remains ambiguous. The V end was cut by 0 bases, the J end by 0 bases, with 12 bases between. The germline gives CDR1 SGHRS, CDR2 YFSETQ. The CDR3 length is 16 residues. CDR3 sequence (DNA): TGCGCCAGCAGCTTGGGCAGAGACCTTCCTAACTATGGCTACACCTTC. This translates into CASSLGRDLPNYGYTF. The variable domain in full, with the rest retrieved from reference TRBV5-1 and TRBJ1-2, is KAGVTQTPRYLIKTRGQQVTLSCSPISGHRSVSWYQQTPGQGLQFLFEYFSETQRNKGNFPGRFSGRQFSNSRSEMNVSTLELGDSALYLCASSLGRDLPNYGYTFGSGTRLTVV.

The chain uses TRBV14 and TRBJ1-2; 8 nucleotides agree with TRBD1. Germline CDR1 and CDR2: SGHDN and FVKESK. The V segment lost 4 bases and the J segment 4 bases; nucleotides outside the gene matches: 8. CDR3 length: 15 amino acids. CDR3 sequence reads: CASSLDRGLAYGYTF. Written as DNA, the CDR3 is TGTGCCAGCAGCCTAGACAGGGGACTCGCCTATGGCTACACCTTC.

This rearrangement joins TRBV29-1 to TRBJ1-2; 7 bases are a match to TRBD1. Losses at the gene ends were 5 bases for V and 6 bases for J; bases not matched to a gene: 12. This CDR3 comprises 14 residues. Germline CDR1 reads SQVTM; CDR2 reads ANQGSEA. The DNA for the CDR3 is TGCAGCGTTTCAAACTTACAGGGGAGGGATGGCTACACCTTC. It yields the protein CSVSNLQGRDGYTF.

CDR3 nucleotide sequence: TGTGCCTGGAGCAAGCGAGTCAACACTGAAGCTTTCTTT. Translation gives CAWSKRVNTEAFF. The V gene is TRBV30, the J gene TRBJ1-1; no clear D. The CDR3 totals 13 residues. Trimming cost V 3 bases and J 2 bases, with 10 bases left between them. The germline V gene encodes CDR1 GTSNPN and CDR2 SVGIG (reference sequence). The full variable domain, completed using reference TRBV30 and TRBJ1-1, is SQTIHQWPATLVQPVGSPLSLECTVEGTSNPNLYWYRQAAGRGLQLLFYSVGIGQISSEVPQNLSASRPQDRQFILSSKKLLLSDSGFYLCAWSKRVNTEAFFGQGTRLTVV.

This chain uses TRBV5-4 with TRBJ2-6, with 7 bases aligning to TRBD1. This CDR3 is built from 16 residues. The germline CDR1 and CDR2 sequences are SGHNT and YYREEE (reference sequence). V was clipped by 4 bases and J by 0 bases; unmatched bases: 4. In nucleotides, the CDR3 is TGTGCCAGCAGCCCGGGACAGACCTCTGGGGCCAACGTCCTGACTTTC. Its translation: CASSPGQTSGANVLTF.

DNA for the CDR3: TGTGCCAGTACCAAAAAGACAGGGGAGTACTCTGAAGCTTTCTTT. Translating gives CASTKKTGEYSEAFF. The chain joins TRBV19 to TRBJ1-1; 8 bases match TRBD1. After removal of 7 bases from V and 6 bases from J, the junction contained 13 bases not matched to a gene. CDR3 size: 15 residues. Germline V gene data show CDR1 as LNHDA and CDR2 as SQIVND (reference sequence).

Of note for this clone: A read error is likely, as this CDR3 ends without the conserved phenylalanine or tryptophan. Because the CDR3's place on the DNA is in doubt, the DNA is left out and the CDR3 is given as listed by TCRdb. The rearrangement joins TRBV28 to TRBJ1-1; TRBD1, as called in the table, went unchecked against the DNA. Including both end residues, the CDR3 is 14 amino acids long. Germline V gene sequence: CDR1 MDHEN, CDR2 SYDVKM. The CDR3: CASSFHGGETGDLN.

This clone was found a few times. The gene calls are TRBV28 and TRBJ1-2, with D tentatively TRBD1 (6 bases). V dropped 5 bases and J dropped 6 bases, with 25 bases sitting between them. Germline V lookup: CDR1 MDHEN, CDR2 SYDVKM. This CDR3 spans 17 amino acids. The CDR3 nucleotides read TGTGCCAGCAGTCCCCCACTTTCAGGGGTTCGGTCGAATGGCTACACCTTC. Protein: CASSPPLSGVRSNGYTF.

For the CDR3, the DNA is TGCGCCAGCAGCCGACTAGCGGGGAACACAGATACGCAGTATTTT. Its translation is CASSRLAGNTDTQYF. The V and J genes are TRBV5-1 and TRBJ2-3; 11 bases are shared with TRBD2. The CDR3 length is 15 residues. The V segment lost 4 bases and the J segment 2 bases; nucleotides outside the gene matches: 3. CDR1 SGHRS and CDR2 YFSETQ come from the germline V gene.

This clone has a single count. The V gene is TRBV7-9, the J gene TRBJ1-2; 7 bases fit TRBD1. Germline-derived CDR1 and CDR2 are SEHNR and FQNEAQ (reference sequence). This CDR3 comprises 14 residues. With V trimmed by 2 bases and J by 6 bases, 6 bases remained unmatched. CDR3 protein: CASSLTRTGDGYTF. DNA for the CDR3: TGTGCCAGCAGCTTAACCCGGACAGGAGATGGCTACACCTTC.

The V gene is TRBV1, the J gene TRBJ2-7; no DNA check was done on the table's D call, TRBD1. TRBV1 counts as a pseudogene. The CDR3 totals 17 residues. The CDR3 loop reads CTSSQVVIRGSSYEQYV. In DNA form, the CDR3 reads TGCACCAGCAGCCAAGTTGTCATCAGGGGAAGCTCCTACGAGCAGTACGTC.

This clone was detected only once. CDR3 amino acids: CASTERGFNQPQHF. Written as DNA, the CDR3 is TGTGCCAGCACCGAACGGGGTTTCAATCAGCCCCAGCATTTT. The V gene is TRBV2, the J gene TRBJ1-5, with unresolved D. The CDR3 contains 14 residues. Germline V CDR1 and CDR2: SNHLY, FYNNEI. V shed 7 bases and J shed 3 bases, with 13 bases lying between them.

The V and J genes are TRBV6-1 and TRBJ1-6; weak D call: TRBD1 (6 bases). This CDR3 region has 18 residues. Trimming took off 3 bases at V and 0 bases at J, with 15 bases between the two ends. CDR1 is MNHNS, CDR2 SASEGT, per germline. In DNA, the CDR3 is TGTGCCAGCAGTGACACAACAGGGCTCAGCTCCTATAATTCACCCCTCCACTTT. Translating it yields CASSDTTGLSSYNSPLHF.

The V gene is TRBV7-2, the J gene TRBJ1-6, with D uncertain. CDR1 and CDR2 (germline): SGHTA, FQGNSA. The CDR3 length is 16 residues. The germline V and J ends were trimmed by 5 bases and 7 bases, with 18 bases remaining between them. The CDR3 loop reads CASSESVGRRNSPLHF. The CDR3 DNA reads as TGTGCCAGCAGCGAAAGCGTTGGCAGGAGGAATTCACCCCTCCACTTT.

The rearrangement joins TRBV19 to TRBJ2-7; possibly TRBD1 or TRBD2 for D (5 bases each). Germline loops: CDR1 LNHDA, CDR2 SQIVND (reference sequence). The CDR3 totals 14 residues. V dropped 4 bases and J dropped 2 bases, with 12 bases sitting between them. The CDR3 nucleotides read TGTGCCAGTAGTAGAGGGGCTACGACCTACGAGCAGTACTTC. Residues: CASSRGATTYEQYF.

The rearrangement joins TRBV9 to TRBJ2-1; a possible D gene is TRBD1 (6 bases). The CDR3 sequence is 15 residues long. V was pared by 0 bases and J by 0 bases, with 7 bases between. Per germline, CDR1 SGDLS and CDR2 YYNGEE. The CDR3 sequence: CASSVEGGSYNEQFF. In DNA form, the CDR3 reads TGTGCCAGCAGCGTAGAAGGGGGCTCCTACAATGAGCAGTTCTTC. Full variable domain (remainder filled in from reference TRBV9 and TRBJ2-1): DSGVTQTPKHLITATGQRVTLRCSPRSGDLSVYWYQQSLDQGLQFLIQYYNGEERAKGNILERFSAQQFPDLHSELNLSSLELGDSALYFCASSVEGGSYNEQFFGPGTRLTVL.

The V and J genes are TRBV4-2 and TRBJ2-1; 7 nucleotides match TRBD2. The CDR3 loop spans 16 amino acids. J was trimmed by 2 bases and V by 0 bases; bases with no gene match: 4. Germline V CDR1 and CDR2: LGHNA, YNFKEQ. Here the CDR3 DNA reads TGTGCCAGCAGCCAAGATCGAAGCGGGACCTACAATGAGCAGTTCTTC. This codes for CASSQDRSGTYNEQFF.

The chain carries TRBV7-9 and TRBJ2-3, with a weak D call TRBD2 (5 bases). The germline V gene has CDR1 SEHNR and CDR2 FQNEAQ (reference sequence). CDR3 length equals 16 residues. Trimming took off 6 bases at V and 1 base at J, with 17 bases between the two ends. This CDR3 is CASRTSAGYRTDTQYF. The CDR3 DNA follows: TGTGCCAGCAGGACCTCGGCGGGCTACCGCACAGATACGCAGTATTTT.

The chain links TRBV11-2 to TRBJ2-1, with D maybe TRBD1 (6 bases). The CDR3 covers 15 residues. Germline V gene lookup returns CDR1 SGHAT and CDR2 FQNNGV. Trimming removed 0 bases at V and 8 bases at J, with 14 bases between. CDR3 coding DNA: TGTGCCAGCAGCTTAGATGGGACACCGGAGGATGAGCAGTTCTTC. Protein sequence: CASSLDGTPEDEQFF.